The rows below give T cell receptor beta chains drawn from one sample of a study of OX40 agonist ivuxolimab in advanced cancers. Only in-frame clones appear in the TCRdb table, and some are missing; sequencing was by immunoSEQ multiplex PCR. The sample lists over 40,000 clones; about four fifths were seen once. Sequenced here: CD4+ or CD8+ T cells sorted from blood, sampled in a trial of the OX40 agonist ivuxolimab. These receptors were collected from an adult with an advanced solid tumor such as melanoma, head and neck, liver or kidney cancer. CDR3s include the opening cysteine and the closing phenylalanine or tryptophan. Fields, in order: D gene, clone size, V gene, CDR3 length, J gene, CDR3 DNA, CDR3 protein. D genes are given only for firm matches. The size field is filled for only some rows; it gives once, few, many or a size class.

d_call: TRBD1; clone_size: -; v_call: TRBV11-1; cdr3_length: 15; j_call: TRBJ2-5; cdr3_nt: TGTGCCAGCAGCTTAGCGCGAGGGGGCAGAGAGACCCAGTACTTC; cdr3_aa: CASSLARGGRETQYF
d_call: -; clone_size: -; v_call: TRBV10-3; cdr3_length: 17; j_call: TRBJ1-6; cdr3_nt: TGTGCCATCAGTCAAGAACCGGGTCTCCCGGAAAGTTCACCCCTCCACTTT; cdr3_aa: CAISQEPGLPESSPLHF
d_call: TRBD2; clone_size: -; v_call: TRBV11-2; cdr3_length: 15; j_call: TRBJ2-7; cdr3_nt: TGTGCCAGCAGCTTAGAAGGTAGCGGGTCGCGAGAGCAGTACTTC; cdr3_aa: CASSLEGSGSREQYF
d_call: -; clone_size: -; v_call: TRBV10-3; cdr3_length: 16; j_call: TRBJ2-1; cdr3_nt: TGTGCCATCAGTAAACCGGGCCCCGGAGAATACAATGAGCAGTTCTTC; cdr3_aa: CAISKPGPGEYNEQFF
d_call: -; clone_size: -; v_call: TRBV19; cdr3_length: 15; j_call: TRBJ1-1; cdr3_nt: TGTGCCAGTAGCCGCTTTGGGGACAAAAACACTGAAGCTTTCTTT; cdr3_aa: CASSRFGDKNTEAFF
d_call: TRBD1; clone_size: -; v_call: TRBV15; cdr3_length: 16; j_call: TRBJ1-4; cdr3_nt: TGTGCCACCAGCAGAGATGGCACAGGGGGAGGTGGAAAACTGTTTTTT; cdr3_aa: CATSRDGTGGGGKLFF
d_call: TRBD1; clone_size: -; v_call: TRBV11-2; cdr3_length: 15; j_call: TRBJ1-1; cdr3_nt: TGTGCCAGCAGCTCCTACAGGGGGCCGGGCACTGAAGCTTTCTTT; cdr3_aa: CASSSYRGPGTEAFF
d_call: -; clone_size: -; v_call: TRBV6-1; cdr3_length: 14; j_call: TRBJ1-2; cdr3_nt: TGTGCCAGCAGTGACGGGGGTTTGTACTATGGCTACACCTTC; cdr3_aa: CASSDGGLYYGYTF
d_call: TRBD1; clone_size: once; v_call: TRBV5-8; cdr3_length: 14; j_call: TRBJ1-4; cdr3_nt: TGTGCCAGCAGCCGACAGGGGACTAATGAAAAACTGTTTTTT; cdr3_aa: CASSRQGTNEKLFF
d_call: TRBD1; clone_size: -; v_call: TRBV18; cdr3_length: 16; j_call: TRBJ2-1; cdr3_nt: TGTGCCAGCTCACCACCTAACAGGGGCTCCTACAATGAGCAGTTCTTC; cdr3_aa: CASSPPNRGSYNEQFF
d_call: -; clone_size: -; v_call: TRBV14; cdr3_length: 15; j_call: TRBJ1-1; cdr3_nt: TGTGCCAGCAGCCCACGGATGGGGGGTAACACTGAAGCTTTCTTT; cdr3_aa: CASSPRMGGNTEAFF
d_call: -; clone_size: -; v_call: TRBV18; cdr3_length: 16; j_call: TRBJ1-4; cdr3_nt: TGTGCCAGCTCACCCAGGCCGGGTCAAACTAATGAAAAACTGTTTTTT; cdr3_aa: CASSPRPGQTNEKLFF
d_call: -; clone_size: -; v_call: TRBV6-5; cdr3_length: 15; j_call: TRBJ1-6; cdr3_nt: TGTGCCAGCAGCCCACAGGGCACCAATAATTCACCCCTCCACTTT; cdr3_aa: CASSPQGTNNSPLHF
d_call: -; clone_size: -; v_call: TRBV7-9; cdr3_length: 16; j_call: TRBJ2-1; cdr3_nt: TGTGCCAGCAGCTCCATTGTCGGGCGGACCTACAATGAGCAGTTCTTC; cdr3_aa: CASSSIVGRTYNEQFF
d_call: TRBD1; clone_size: -; v_call: TRBV27; cdr3_length: 13; j_call: TRBJ2-5; cdr3_nt: TGTGCCAGCAGGATTCAGGGGGCCGGGACCCAGTACTTC; cdr3_aa: CASRIQGAGTQYF
d_call: -; clone_size: -; v_call: TRBV6-1; cdr3_length: 12; j_call: TRBJ2-1; cdr3_nt: TGTGCCAGCAGTGAATATGGGGTGAAGCAGTTCTTC; cdr3_aa: CASSEYGVKQFF
d_call: -; clone_size: -; v_call: TRBV5-4; cdr3_length: 14; j_call: TRBJ1-2; cdr3_nt: TGTGCCAGCAGCTTGGACGGCGCTAACTATGGCTACACCTTC; cdr3_aa: CASSLDGANYGYTF
d_call: -; clone_size: -; v_call: TRBV9; cdr3_length: 15; j_call: TRBJ2-3; cdr3_nt: TGTGCCAGCAGCGTAGCCCTATCACGCACAGATACGCAGTATTTT; cdr3_aa: CASSVALSRTDTQYF
d_call: -; clone_size: -; v_call: TRBV6-5; cdr3_length: 16; j_call: TRBJ2-5; cdr3_nt: TGTGCCAGCAGTTACTCGAATAGGGGGGTTGGAGAGACCCAGTACTTC; cdr3_aa: CASSYSNRGVGETQYF
d_call: TRBD1; clone_size: -; v_call: TRBV6-5; cdr3_length: 13; j_call: TRBJ1-2; cdr3_nt: TGTGCCAGCAGCGGGACAGGCGGCTATGGCTACACCTTC; cdr3_aa: CASSGTGGYGYTF